The 29 T cell receptor beta chains given below trace back to one sample, sequenced in a study of cytomegalovirus exposure and HLA in healthy donors. 60 Vbeta and 13 Jbeta primers were used in PCR. Here immunoSEQ multiplex PCR was the method, and the copy in TCRdb shows in-frame clones only, minus some. The repertoire holds around 150,000 clones, with roughly 82% as singletons. Sequencing was performed on PBMCs. Source of these receptors: a male donor in good health and CMV-seronegative.

By sample fraction, this clone is medium-sized. The J gene is TRBJ2-7, the V gene TRBV14; 12 bases line up with TRBD1. The length of the CDR3 is 16 residues. Per germline, CDR1 SGHDN and CDR2 FVKESK. V lost 1 base to trimming and J lost 6 bases; unmatched junction nucleotides: 7. This CDR3 is CASSQGPPGQGAEQYF. The CDR3 DNA follows: TGTGCCAGCAGCCAAGGCCCCCCGGGACAGGGGGCCGAGCAGTACTTC.

The CDR3 DNA sequence: TGCAGCGTCGTTGGGACAGGGTGGGAACAGTGGGATGAGCAGTTCTTC. Its protein is CSVVGTGWEQWDEQFF. The chain employs TRBV29-1 and TRBJ2-1, with 9 bases that match TRBD1. The CDR3 extends over 16 amino acids. Germline V gives CDR1 SQVTM, CDR2 ANQGSEA. J was trimmed by 8 bases and V by 6 bases; bases with no gene match: 17.

The rearrangement joins TRBV6-5 to TRBJ2-5; no firm D call. The V end lost 4 bases, the J end lost 2 bases, and 8 bases lay between the germline ends. This CDR3 region has 13 residues. Per the germline V gene, CDR1 is MNHEY and CDR2 is SVGAGI. The CDR3 protein is CASSSGRQETQYF. The DNA of the CDR3 is TGTGCCAGCAGTTCAGGAAGACAAGAGACCCAGTACTTC.

V gene TRBV7-8 combines with J gene TRBJ2-5; 12 bases map to TRBD2. The CDR3 is 17 residues long. V lost 1 base to trimming and J lost 4 bases; unmatched junction nucleotides: 7. Germline values: CDR1 SGHVS, CDR2 FQNEAQ. CDR3 region: CASSLDRTSGEGETQYF. CDR3 bases: TGTGCCAGCAGCTTAGACCGGACTAGCGGGGAGGGAGAGACCCAGTACTTC.

The rearrangement joins TRBV7-2 to TRBJ2-5; D not certain. The CDR3 loop spans 12 amino acids. Trimming shortened V by 5 bases and J by 1 base, and 5 bases separated the two germline ends. Germline CDR1 and CDR2: SGHTA and FQGNSA. In DNA, the CDR3 is TGTGCCAGCAGCCCCAGCCAAGAGACCCAGTACTTC. Translated, it gives CASSPSQETQYF. Complete variable domain (other parts from reference TRBV7-2 and TRBJ2-5): GAGVSQSPSNKVTEKGKDVELRCDPISGHTALYWYRQSLGQGLEFLIYFQGNSAPDKSGLPSDRFSAERTGGSVSTLTIQRTQQEDSAVYLCASSPSQETQYFGPGTRLLVL.

The J gene is TRBJ1-3, the V gene TRBV29-1, with 8 positions matching TRBD1. The CDR3 length is 13 residues. Looked up from germline, CDR1 is SQVTM and CDR2 is ANQGSEA. V lost 6 bases and J lost 4; bases outside the gene matches: 5. As DNA, the CDR3 is TGCAGCGTCTCCGGACAGGGAGGAAACACCATATATTTT. Translation gives CSVSGQGGNTIYF. Using reference TRBV29-1 and TRBJ1-3 for the parts outside the CDR3, the full variable domain is SAVISQKPSRDICQRGTSLTIQCQVDSQVTMMFWYRQQPGQSLTLIATANQGSEATYESGFVIDKFPISRPNLTFSTLTVSNMSPEDSSIYLCSVSGQGGNTIYFGEGSWLTVV.

The CDR3 nucleotides read TGTGCCAGCAGTTACGACAGGGGAACGGGAAACACCATATATTTT. Translating it yields CASSYDRGTGNTIYF. V gene TRBV6-5 combines with J gene TRBJ1-3; 8 nucleotides match TRBD1. Trimming at V came to 2 bases and at J to 4 bases, leaving 4 bases not matched to a gene. CDR1 is MNHEY and CDR2 is SVGAGI in the germline V gene. The CDR3 length is 15 residues.

The chain employs TRBV4-3 and TRBJ1-1, with 11 bases aligning to TRBD1. Germline V gene data show CDR1 as LGHNA and CDR2 as YSLEER. The CDR3 loop spans 16 amino acids. J was trimmed by 4 bases and V by 0 bases; bases with no gene match: 4. The chain's CDR3 is CASSQEYGTGGTEAFF. The CDR3, as DNA: TGCGCCAGCAGCCAAGAATATGGGACAGGGGGCACTGAAGCTTTCTTT.

This chain joins TRBV25-1 and TRBJ2-1; 11 bases align to TRBD2. The CDR3 runs 14 residues. J lost 5 bases, V lost 7 bases, and 4 bases had no gene match. Germline lookup yields CDR1 MGHDK and CDR2 SYGVNS. The CDR3 bases are TGTGCCAGCACCCTAGCGGGGGGAAACAATGAGCAGTTCTTC. As protein: CASTLAGGNNEQFF. Using reference TRBV25-1 and TRBJ2-1 for the parts outside the CDR3, the full variable domain is EADIYQTPRYLVIGTGKKITLECSQTMGHDKMYWYQQDPGMELHLIHYSYGVNSTEKGDLSSESTVSRIRTEHFPLTLESARPSHTSQYLCASTLAGGNNEQFFGPGTRLTVL.

CDR3 region: CASHSSGRWETQYF. CDR3 DNA sequence: TGTGCCAGCCACAGTAGCGGGAGGTGGGAGACCCAGTACTTC. The J gene is TRBJ2-5, the V gene TRBV6-5; TRBD2 matches at 10 bases. The germline gives CDR1 MNHEY, CDR2 SVGAGI. The CDR3 is 14 amino acids. J lost 5 bases, V lost 8 bases, and 8 bases had no gene match.

This clone came up a few times. V gene TRBV6-6 combines with J gene TRBJ2-6; 10 bases line up with TRBD1. The J segment lost 10 bases and the V segment lost 7 bases, leaving 10 bases of the junction unmatched. This CDR3 contains 15 residues. Germline CDR1 is MNHNY and CDR2 is SVGAGI (reference sequence). The DNA of the CDR3 is TGTGCCAGCACCCCCCGGGACAGGGGAAATAACGTCCTGACTTTC. Translated, it gives CASTPRDRGNNVLTF.

This sequence joins TRBV7-2 and TRBJ2-1; TRBD2 agrees at 11 bases. This CDR3 comprises 16 residues. The V and J ends lost 3 bases and 3 bases, in that order; junction bases with no gene match: 4. Germline values: CDR1 SGHTA, CDR2 FQGNSA. The CDR3 spells CASSFSGTSGYNEQFF. CDR3 bases: TGTGCCAGCAGCTTCTCCGGGACTAGCGGCTACAATGAGCAGTTCTTC.

This chain links TRBV7-6 with TRBJ2-1; TRBD2 agrees at 10 bases. This CDR3 spans 14 amino acids. The germline V gene encodes CDR1 SGHVS and CDR2 FNYEAQ. Trimming cost V 5 bases and J 4 bases; bases outside gene matches: 2. CDR3 loop: CASSPSGGYNEQFF. In DNA form, the CDR3 reads TGTGCCAGCAGCCCTAGCGGGGGTTACAATGAGCAGTTCTTC. The whole variable domain, filled in from reference TRBV7-6 and TRBJ2-1, reads GAGVSQSPRYKVTKRGQDVALRCDPISGHVSLYWYRQALGQGPEFLTYFNYEAQQDKSGLPNDRFSAERPEGSISTLTIQRTEQRDSAMYRCASSPSGGYNEQFFGPGTRLTVL.

This chain joins TRBV27 and TRBJ2-1; 11 positions match TRBD2. This CDR3 region has 15 residues. CDR1 is MNHEY and CDR2 is SMNVEV in the germline V gene (reference sequence). J was trimmed by 8 bases and V by 5 bases; bases with no gene match: 8. CDR3 loop: CASSLVDSGRDEQFF. The CDR3 coding sequence is TGTGCCAGCAGTCTCGTGGATAGCGGGAGGGATGAGCAGTTCTTC.

The chain links TRBV19 to TRBJ1-2, with D hard to call. Trimming shortened V by 8 bases and J by 6 bases, and 13 bases separated the two germline ends. Looked up from germline, CDR1 is LNHDA and CDR2 is SQIVND (reference sequence). This CDR3 contains 12 residues. The CDR3 spells CASALTGDGYTF. CDR3 coding DNA: TGTGCCAGTGCTTTGACGGGAGATGGCTACACCTTC.

This clone was counted a few times. The chain links TRBV2 to TRBJ2-1; 7 bases are shared with TRBD2. The CDR3 sequence is 14 residues long. V shed 0 bases, J shed 7 bases, and the junction held 3 bases outside the gene matches. Germline V CDR1 and CDR2: SNHLY, FYNNEI. CDR3 sequence: CASSEAGTINEQFF. The CDR3, as DNA: TGTGCCAGCAGTGAAGCTGGGACTATTAATGAGCAGTTCTTC.

In the case of this clone: At one boundary the junction diverges from the germline segment, which might be a read error. This chain links TRBV2 with TRBJ2-7; the match to TRBD2 covers 11 bases. Germline V lookup: CDR1 SNHLY, CDR2 FYNNEI. This CDR3 is built from 16 residues. The DNA of the CDR3 is TGTGCCAACAGTGAGTTCGAAGGACTAGCGGGCTACGAGCAGTACTTC. Translation: CANSEFEGLAGYEQYF.

The chain combines TRBV29-1 with TRBJ2-3; the match to TRBD2 covers 8 bases. The CDR3 is 17 residues long. Germline V lookup: CDR1 SQVTM, CDR2 ANQGSEA. Trimming took 1 base from V and 1 from J; bases not matched to a gene: 10. CDR3 in amino acids: CSVEGYLREVGTDTQYF. CDR3 nucleotide sequence: TGCAGCGTTGAAGGGTATCTGCGGGAGGTTGGCACAGATACGCAGTATTTT.

The count of this clone is one. The gene calls are TRBV7-2 and TRBJ2-2; 7 nucleotides agree with TRBD1. The germline CDR1 and CDR2 sequences are SGHTA and FQGNSA. Germline trimming cut 5 bases from V and 1 base from J; bases unmatched to any gene: 4. The CDR3 consists of 15 residues. Here the CDR3 reads CASSRGQWNTGELFF. The CDR3 nucleotides are TGTGCCAGCAGCAGGGGACAGTGGAACACCGGGGAGCTGTTTTTT.

This chain joins TRBV19 and TRBJ2-7; the D gene is possibly TRBD2 (6 bases). Per germline, CDR1 LNHDA and CDR2 SQIVND (reference sequence). The length of the CDR3 is 15 residues. V was shortened by 9 bases and J by 6 bases, with 24 bases between the two germline ends. CDR3 region: CARPSWRGSTAEQYF. CDR3 nucleotides: TGTGCCAGGCCTAGCTGGAGGGGTTCGACTGCCGAGCAGTACTTC.

The chain recombines TRBV7-7 with TRBJ2-1; D might be TRBD1 (5 bases). The V end was cut by 5 bases, the J end by 2 bases, with 7 bases between. CDR1 is SSHAT, CDR2 FNYEAQ, per germline (reference sequence). This CDR3 comprises 13 residues. DNA of the CDR3: TGTGCCAGCAGCGTGGACACCTACAATGAGCAGTTCTTC. Protein: CASSVDTYNEQFF.

CDR3 sequence reads: CASSLTRDRSSYEQYF. CDR3 in DNA: TGTGCCAGCAGTTTAACCCGGGACAGGAGCTCCTACGAGCAGTACTTC. This chain connects TRBV27 to TRBJ2-7; 8 bases match TRBD1. After removal of 2 bases from V and 0 bases from J, the junction contained 6 bases not matched to a gene. The CDR3 spans 16 residues. Germline V gene lookup returns CDR1 MNHEY and CDR2 SMNVEV (reference sequence).

A word on this clone: Its ends do not fully match the called genes, so a read error is possible. J is TRBJ2-5 and V is TRBV7-9; tentative D call: TRBD1 (5 bases). Germline lookup yields CDR1 SEHNR and CDR2 FQNEAQ (reference sequence). The CDR3 is 15 amino acids. CDR3 loop: CSSSQRQGPQETQYF. CDR3 bases: TGTTCCAGCAGCCAGAGGCAGGGCCCCCAAGAGACCCAGTACTTC.

V and J are TRBV29-1 and TRBJ2-5, with TRBD2 matching over 9 bases. This CDR3 contains 16 residues. Germline V gives CDR1 SQVTM, CDR2 ANQGSEA. V shed 2 bases, J shed 5 bases, and the junction held 12 bases outside the gene matches. The CDR3 loop reads CSVERRPRLAGETQYF. The CDR3 DNA follows: TGCAGCGTTGAAAGACGACCGAGGCTAGCGGGGGAGACCCAGTACTTC.

The chain has TRBV4-3 and TRBJ1-3; TRBD1 matches at 7 bases. Trimming cost V 6 bases and J 3 bases; bases outside gene matches: 14. This CDR3 has 17 residues. Germline V gene sequence: CDR1 LGHNA, CDR2 YSLEER. Here the CDR3 reads CASRRDWTGLSGNTIYF. In nucleotides, the CDR3 is TGCGCCAGCAGGCGCGATTGGACAGGATTGAGTGGAAACACCATATATTTT.

The J gene is TRBJ2-2, the V gene TRBV15; 8 positions match TRBD1. V shed 0 bases and J 4 bases; nucleotides not matched to a gene: 7. This CDR3 comprises 17 residues. Germline assignment: CDR1 LNHNV and CDR2 YYDKDF (reference sequence). CDR3 sequence: CATSRDPRQGPTGELFF. The CDR3 DNA is TGTGCCACCAGCAGAGATCCCAGACAGGGGCCCACCGGGGAGCTGTTTTTT.

The chain combines TRBV5-1 with TRBJ1-5; no clear D. CDR3 length equals 12 residues. V was clipped by 0 bases and J by 8 bases, with 6 bases between them. The germline V gene encodes CDR1 SGHRS and CDR2 YFSETQ. Here the CDR3 reads CASSLDREPQHF. For the CDR3, the DNA is TGCGCCAGCAGCTTGGACCGGGAGCCCCAGCATTTT.

The gene calls are TRBV9 and TRBJ2-3, with TRBD2 identical over 10 bases. V gave up 4 bases and J gave up 4 bases; unmatched junction bases: 6. This CDR3 has 15 amino acids. Germline V lookup: CDR1 SGDLS, CDR2 YYNGEE. The DNA of the CDR3 is TGTGCCAGCAGCCTCGCTAGCGGGAGCTCAGATACGCAGTATTTT. Its translation is CASSLASGSSDTQYF.

The chain recombines TRBV11-2 with TRBJ1-5, with 7 positions matching TRBD1. The CDR3 has 14 residues. V was clipped by 5 bases and J by 4 bases; unmatched bases: 5. Germline-derived CDR1 and CDR2 are SGHAT and FQNNGV. The CDR3, as DNA: TGTGCCAGCAGCCGGGACAGTACGAATCAGCCCCAGCATTTT. This codes for CASSRDSTNQPQHF.